This passage covers 14 T cell receptor beta chains from one sample sequenced in a study of identical twins. TCRdb re-analysed the 5' RACE reads in MiXCR, keeping a single row per CDR3 protein. The data hold roughly 480,000 distinct CDR3 sequences, with 20% to 25% observed a single time. This sample was shared with a second study, whose subject was T cells expressing NK-cell markers.

Sequencing used CD4+ T cells sorted from blood. These receptors originate from a woman between 18 and 29 years old in good health.

In its sample, this clonotype was seen a few times. The CDR3 reads CASSPSGAQETQYF. DNA for the CDR3: TGTGCCAGCAGCCCTAGCGGAGCGCAAGAGACCCAGTACTTC. The rearrangement links TRBV7-2 to TRBJ2-5; TRBD2 matches at 7 bases. The length of the CDR3 is 14 residues. With 5 bases clipped from V and 2 bases from J, the junction kept 5 bases outside the gene matches. Germline CDR1 reads SGHTA; CDR2 reads FQGNSA.

This chain links TRBV5-1 with TRBJ2-7; unclear D gene. The V end lost 3 bases, the J end lost 5 bases, and 9 bases lay between the germline ends. The length of the CDR3 is 12 residues. CDR1 is SGHRS, CDR2 YFSETQ, per germline. This CDR3 is CASSSLGDEQYF. CDR3 nucleotides: TGCGCCAGCAGCTCTCTTGGGGACGAGCAGTACTTC.

V gene TRBV19 combines with J gene TRBJ2-5; 8 bases align to TRBD1. With 7 bases clipped from V and 5 bases from J, the junction kept 6 bases outside the gene matches. This CDR3 has 13 residues. From germline, CDR1 is LNHDA and CDR2 SQIVND (reference sequence). The CDR3 sequence: CASNAGGRETQYF. The CDR3 DNA reads as TGTGCCAGTAATGCAGGGGGCCGGGAGACCCAGTACTTC.

This chain connects TRBV29-1 to TRBJ2-5; D gene ambiguous. The germline V gene encodes CDR1 SQVTM and CDR2 ANQGSEA. The CDR3 runs to 12 residues. The V and J ends lost 8 bases and 5 bases respectively, with 15 bases between them. The CDR3 spells CSTWRSGETQYF. The CDR3 nucleotides are TGCAGCACTTGGCGGAGTGGGGAGACCCAGTACTTC.

This clonotype was detected only a few times. The genes are TRBV5-1 and TRBJ2-5, with TRBD2 identical over 7 bases. Per germline, CDR1 SGHRS and CDR2 YFSETQ. V lost 4 bases to trimming and J lost 4 bases; unmatched junction nucleotides: 7. There are 14 residues in the CDR3. The CDR3 DNA is TGCGCCAGCAGCGGAGTAAGCGGGGCAGAGACCCAGTACTTC. It codes for CASSGVSGAETQYF.

This chain joins TRBV9 and TRBJ1-1; possible D gene TRBD1, 5 bases. Trimming removed 3 bases from V and 7 bases from J, with 13 bases in between. Looked up from germline, CDR1 is SGDLS and CDR2 is YYNGEE. CDR3 length: 13 amino acids. CDR3 protein: CASSADSGSEAFF. The CDR3 DNA is TGTGCCAGCAGCGCCGACAGTGGGAGTGAAGCTTTCTTT.

The rearrangement joins TRBV6-1 to TRBJ2-1, with 7 bases that match TRBD2. Per germline, CDR1 MNHNS and CDR2 SASEGT. Trimming at V came to 10 bases and at J to 6 bases, leaving 9 bases not matched to a gene. This CDR3 has 13 residues. CDR3 sequence (DNA): TGTGCCACGCAACGTCAGCGGGGCAATGAGCAGTTCTTC. Its translation: CATQRQRGNEQFF.

This clonotype was seen a few times. The chain employs TRBV6-4 and TRBJ2-7; D remains ambiguous. CDR3 length: 18 amino acids. Germline CDR1 and CDR2: MRHNA and SNTAGT. Deletions cut 0 bases from V and 0 bases from J, with 18 bases between. The CDR3 DNA follows: TGTGCCAGCAGTGACTCAATAAGGGTTGCCTGCTTCTCCTACGAGCAGTACTTC. Encoded protein: CASSDSIRVACFSYEQYF.

The chain combines TRBV6-1 with TRBJ2-1, with unresolved D. Trimming took 0 bases from V and 0 from J, leaving 6 bases between them. CDR3 length: 15 amino acids. Germline-derived CDR1 and CDR2 are MNHNS and SASEGT. The CDR3 DNA reads TGTGCCAGCAGTGAAGCACCTAGCTCCTACAATGAGCAGTTCTTC. Translation gives CASSEAPSSYNEQFF.

The CDR3 reads CATTYGIYGYTF. The CDR3 DNA sequence: TGTGCCACGACCTACGGGATCTATGGCTACACCTTC. V gene TRBV25-1 combines with J gene TRBJ1-2; no clear D gene. Germline CDR1 and CDR2: MGHDK and SYGVNS. CDR3 length equals 12 residues. Deletions cut 10 bases from V and 4 bases from J, with 13 bases between.

V usage is TRBV20-1 and J usage is TRBJ2-7; D remains ambiguous. Per the germline V gene, CDR1 is DFQATT and CDR2 is SNEGSKA (reference sequence). The CDR3 is 12 amino acids. V lost 3 bases and J 6 bases, leaving 12 bases between the germline ends. The CDR3 coding sequence is TGCAGTGCTAGTTTTTTGGCTGGCGAGCAGTACTTC. Its protein is CSASFLAGEQYF.

The chain links TRBV2 to TRBJ2-1, with 9 bases lining up with TRBD2. The CDR3 sequence is 18 residues long. The V gene end was trimmed by 11 bases and the J gene end by 3 bases; junction bases not matched to a gene: 20. The V gene's germline CDR1 is SNHLY and CDR2 FYNNEI. The CDR3 reads CAFSLSPIGSGSYNEQFF. As DNA, the CDR3 is TGTGCCTTCAGTTTAAGCCCGATCGGTAGCGGGAGCTACAATGAGCAGTTCTTC.

The chain links TRBV10-1 to TRBJ2-3, with D tentatively TRBD1 (5 bases). V gave up 2 bases and J gave up 8 bases, with 17 bases separating them. The CDR3 extends over 15 amino acids. Germline lookup yields CDR1 WNHNN and CDR2 SYGVQD (reference sequence). In DNA, the CDR3 is TGCGCCAGCAGTGAGGGGGCTTCAGGGCATCGTACGCAGTATTTT. Translation gives CASSEGASGHRTQYF.

This clonotype was counted only a few times. This sequence joins TRBV20-1 and TRBJ2-7, with TRBD1 as a possible D gene (5 bases). Trimming took 5 bases from V and 0 from J, leaving 14 bases between them. CDR1 DFQATT and CDR2 SNEGSKA come from the germline V gene (reference sequence). The CDR3 is made up of 14 amino acids. The CDR3 DNA is TGCAGTGCTTTGGACACACAATTCTCCTACGAGCAGTACTTC. Protein sequence: CSALDTQFSYEQYF.